Below are 8 T cell receptor beta chains sequenced from a single sample in a study of human T cells and chemical hapten exposure. The library tagged each cDNA molecule with unique molecular identifiers. Using its own MiXCR run on the reads, TCRdb lists one record per CDR3 protein. The table shows about 120,000 distinct CDR3 sequences, with 8.5% occurring only once. The authors' total RNA extraction used unfractionated whole blood. Sequencing was performed on whole blood. These receptor sequences come from a human donor in good health. Some clones in this sample may be carry-over from other donors' samples.

This clonotype has a count of ten or more. The CDR3 sequence: CASSPGLPNQPQHF. The CDR3 DNA sequence: TGCGCCAGCAGCCCGGGACTGCCTAATCAGCCCCAGCATTTT. The V and J genes are TRBV5-1 and TRBJ1-5, with D possibly being TRBD1 (5 bases). The V and J ends lost 4 bases and 4 bases respectively, with 12 bases between them. Per the germline V gene, CDR1 is SGHRS and CDR2 is YFSETQ. This CDR3 is built from 14 residues. Supplemented by reference TRBV5-1 and TRBJ1-5, the full variable domain reads KAGVTQTPRYLIKTRGQQVTLSCSPISGHRSVSWYQQTPGQGLQFLFEYFSETQRNKGNFPGRFSGRQFSNSRSEMNVSTLELGDSALYLCASSPGLPNQPQHFGDGTRLSIL.

This clonotype occurred a few times. The chain combines TRBV6-1 with TRBJ1-4, with no clear D. Trimming pared 4 bases from V and 8 bases from J, leaving 17 bases between. Germline V gene data show CDR1 as MNHNS and CDR2 as SASEGT. The CDR3 is 15 amino acids. In DNA, the CDR3 is TGTGCCAGCAGTGGAGGAATTGGTTTATCCGAAAAACTGTTTTTT. This translates into CASSGGIGLSEKLFF.

The genes are TRBV27 and TRBJ2-2, with TRBD2 identical over 11 bases. This CDR3 spans 15 amino acids. Looked up from germline, CDR1 is MNHEY and CDR2 is SMNVEV (reference sequence). Unmatched junction bases numbered 8, after V lost 8 bases and J lost 6 bases. The CDR3 DNA follows: TGTGCCAGCGGAGTAGCGGGAGGGCCGGCCGGGGAGCTGTTTTTT. Translating it yields CASGVAGGPAGELFF.

V usage is TRBV7-3 and J usage is TRBJ2-1; perhaps D is TRBD1 or TRBD2 (6 bases each). V lost 0 bases to trimming and J lost 5 bases, with 14 bases between them. Germline CDR1 is SGHTA and CDR2 is FQGTGA. The CDR3 length is 16 residues. CDR3 DNA sequence: TGTGCCAGCAGCTTAACGTCGGGGGCAAGCAACAATGAGCAGTTCTTC. It encodes CASSLTSGASNNEQFF.

This clonotype occurred many times. The DNA of the CDR3 is TGCAGCGTCGGCGGGGTGACACCCTACAATGAGCAGTTCTTC. Encoded protein: CSVGGVTPYNEQFF. The chain links TRBV29-1 to TRBJ2-1; perhaps TRBD2 as D (6 bases). The V end lost 6 bases, the J end lost 2 bases, and 14 bases lay between the germline ends. Germline CDR1 and CDR2: SQVTM and ANQGSEA. This CDR3 is 14 amino acids long.

This clonotype was picked up many times. V is TRBV15 and J is TRBJ1-5, with D hard to call. The CDR3 covers 12 residues. CDR1 LNHNV and CDR2 YYDKDF come from the germline V gene (reference sequence). V was shortened by 2 bases and J by 7 bases, with 6 bases between the two germline ends. CDR3 bases: TGTGCCACCAGCAGACCACAACAGCCCCAGCATTTT. It codes for CATSRPQQPQHF.

The rearrangement uses TRBV5-8 and TRBJ2-7, with a weak D call TRBD2 (5 bases). Germline lookup yields CDR1 SGHTS and CDR2 YDEGEE. The CDR3 extends over 12 amino acids. Trimming removed 0 bases from V and 5 bases from J, with 6 bases in between. The CDR3, as DNA: TGTGCCAGCAGCTTGGCGGGGAACGAGCAGTACTTC. This encodes CASSLAGNEQYF. Drawing the rest from reference TRBV5-8 and TRBJ2-7, the complete variable domain is EAGVTQSPTHLIKTRGQQATLRCSPISGHTSVYWYQQALGLGLQFLLWYDEGEERNRGNFPPRFSGRQFPNYSSELNVNALELEDSALYLCASSLAGNEQYFGPGTRLTVT.

This clonotype came up many times. This chain uses TRBV12-3 or TRBV12-4 with TRBJ2-7, with D possibly TRBD2 on 5 matching bases. The CDR3 runs 13 residues. V lost 5 bases to trimming and J lost 4 bases, with 12 bases between them. DNA for the CDR3: TGTGCCAGCAGTACTGGACGGGGATACGAGCAGTACTTC. It specifies CASSTGRGYEQYF.